The 9 T cell receptor beta chains listed next were all sequenced from one sample in a study of post-analysis software for immune sequencing data. Points from the study as a whole: The five TRBV segments detected at higher frequency in patients than in controls included TRBV5-6, TRBV5-1 and TRBV20-1.

Incorporated into the TCR beta cDNA libraries were unique molecular identifiers, which served to reduce PCR and sequencing biases. TCRdb reprocessed the PCR reads with MiXCR, giving one entry per CDR3 protein. The repertoire holds hundreds of thousands of distinct CDR3 sequences, roughly 27% seen once, with 0.5% to 0.6% in the top ten. These TCRs are of unknown antigen specificity. The sequenced material came from blood. The receptor set was obtained from a girl aged 10-17 years with multiple sclerosis.

The chain uses TRBV7-6 and TRBJ1-4; 9 bases map to TRBD1. Germline lookup yields CDR1 SGHVS and CDR2 FNYEAQ. The V segment lost 5 bases and the J segment 3 bases; nucleotides outside the gene matches: 13. The CDR3 extends over 18 amino acids. CDR3 residues: CASSPLIQGAVANEKLFF. In DNA, the CDR3 is TGTGCCAGCAGCCCATTGATACAGGGGGCGGTTGCTAATGAAAAACTGTTTTTT. The complete variable domain, with remaining parts taken from reference TRBV7-6 and TRBJ1-4, reads GAGVSQSPRYKVTKRGQDVALRCDPISGHVSLYWYRQALGQGPEFLTYFNYEAQQDKSGLPNDRFSAERPEGSISTLTIQRTEQRDSAMYRCASSPLIQGAVANEKLFFGSGTQLSVL.

The chain recombines TRBV27 with TRBJ1-2; D is undetermined. The germline V and J ends were trimmed by 3 bases and 5 bases, with 13 bases remaining between them. Germline assignment: CDR1 MNHEY and CDR2 SMNVEV (reference sequence). The CDR3 spans 14 residues. This CDR3 reads CASSLAHGAYGYTF. CDR3 coding DNA: TGTGCCAGCAGTTTGGCCCATGGCGCGTATGGCTACACCTTC.

Concerning this clonotype: A clone one base away is much larger, so this may be a read error. The chain recombines TRBV4-2 with TRBJ1-2, with TRBD1 matching 7 bases. CDR1 is LGHNA, CDR2 YNFKEQ, per germline. The CDR3 sequence is 15 residues long. The CDR3 bases are TGTGCCAGCGGCCAAGATCAGGGGGGTAGAAATGGCTACACCTTC. Translation: CASGQDQGGRNGYTF.

The rearrangement joins TRBV11-2 to TRBJ2-5; perhaps TRBD2 as D (5 bases). The V gene lost 7 bases and the J gene lost 4 bases, with 19 bases spanning the gap. Germline CDR1 reads SGHAT; CDR2 reads FQNNGV. The CDR3 sequence is 15 residues long. This CDR3 is CASTAGALGGETQYF. Here the CDR3 DNA reads TGTGCCAGCACCGCCGGTGCCTTAGGAGGAGAGACCCAGTACTTC.

The chain links TRBV20-1 to TRBJ2-1; D is undetermined. V shed 3 bases and J shed 8 bases, with 11 bases lying between them. The CDR3 runs to 12 residues. Germline loops: CDR1 DFQATT, CDR2 SNEGSKA (reference sequence). The CDR3 loop reads CSASGLSYEQFF. CDR3 bases: TGCAGTGCTAGCGGCCTGAGTTATGAGCAGTTCTTC.

Comments on this clonotype: One junction end does not reproduce the germline sequence, and a read error may be involved. The gene calls are TRBV12-3 or TRBV12-4 and TRBJ2-5; 10 nucleotides line up with TRBD2. The CDR3 extends over 14 amino acids. CDR3 coding DNA: TGTGCCAGCAGTCTAGCGGGGGCGGTTAGTGAGCAGTACTTC. As protein: CASSLAGAVSEQYF.

This chain connects TRBV28 to TRBJ2-7; TRBD2 is a possible D gene (6 bases). Trimming cost V 5 bases and J 3 bases, with 11 bases left between them. The CDR3 length is 13 residues. CDR1 is MDHEN, CDR2 SYDVKM, per germline. CDR3: CASSNLGLYEQYF. The CDR3 DNA sequence: TGTGCCAGCAGTAACCTGGGACTCTACGAGCAGTACTTC. Complete variable domain (other parts from reference TRBV28 and TRBJ2-7): DVKVTQSSRYLVKRTGEKVFLECVQDMDHENMFWYRQDPGLGLRLIYFSYDVKMKEKGDIPEGYSVSREKKERFSLILESASTNQTSMYLCASSNLGLYEQYFGPGTRLTVT.

This clonotype was detected many times. CDR3 region: CASSRQAQETQYF. In DNA form, the CDR3 reads TGTGCCAGCAGCCGACAGGCCCAAGAGACCCAGTACTTC. V gene TRBV12-3 or TRBV12-4 combines with J gene TRBJ2-5; D is possibly TRBD1 (6 bases). V gave up 6 bases and J gave up 1 base, with 9 bases separating them. The CDR3 extends over 13 amino acids.

This clonotype has a handful of counts. The chain couples TRBV6-5 to TRBJ2-5; D not certain. Judging by the DNA end, TRBJ2-7 fits better; the J call may be wrong. CDR3 length: 15 residues. Looked up from germline, CDR1 is MNHEY and CDR2 is SVGAGI. The CDR3 loop reads CASSYSSGRTYEQYF. CDR3 coding DNA: TGTGCCAGCAGTTACTCCTCAGGACGGACCTACGAGCAGTACTTC.